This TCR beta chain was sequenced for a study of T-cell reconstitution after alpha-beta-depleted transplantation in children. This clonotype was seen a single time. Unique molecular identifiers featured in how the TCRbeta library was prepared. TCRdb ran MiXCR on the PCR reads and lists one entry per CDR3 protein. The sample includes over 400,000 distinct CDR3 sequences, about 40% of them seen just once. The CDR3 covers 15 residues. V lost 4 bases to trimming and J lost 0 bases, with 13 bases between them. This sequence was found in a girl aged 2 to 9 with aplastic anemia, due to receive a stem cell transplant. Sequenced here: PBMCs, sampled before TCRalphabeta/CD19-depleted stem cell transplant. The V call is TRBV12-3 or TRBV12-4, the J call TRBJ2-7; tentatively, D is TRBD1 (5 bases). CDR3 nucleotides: TGTGCCAGCAGTTCCGGACACTATTCCTCCTACGAGCAGTACTTC. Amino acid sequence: CASSSGHYSSYEQYF.